This TCR beta chain derives from a study of T-cell memory formation after mild COVID-19. Study information: Each donor largely had its own TCR clusters.

In regard to this clonotype: Its specificity is unknown.

The study's findings and limits: Day 15 to 85 contracting clones showed balanced CD4/CD8; day 15 to 37 expanders favored CD4+. Second-wave clones reaching peak frequency on day 37 lacked confirmed SARS-CoV-2 specificity.

TCRdb itself ran the 5' RACE reads through MiXCR, one entry per CDR3 protein. The sample lists around 410,000 distinct CDR3 sequences, 20% to 30% seen once, with under 15% in the top ten. Germline trimming cut 6 bases from V and 3 bases from J; bases unmatched to any gene: 9. Looked up from germline, CDR1 is LGHNA and CDR2 is YSLEER. The CDR3 is 16 residues long. This sequence originates from an adult woman who had mild COVID-19 (a few samples of this study predate the infection). Cell type and time point are not known. The V call is TRBV4-3, the J call TRBJ2-3, with 10 nucleotides matching TRBD2. Sequencing used PBMCs or a T cell subset sorted from them (not recorded which). The CDR3 DNA reads TGCGCCAGCAGTCCATTAGCGGGAGGACGTACAGATACGCAGTATTTT. Amino acid sequence: CASSPLAGGRTDTQYF.